This TCR beta chain was identified in a study of blood T cell repertoires in COVID-19. In the study overall: Sources were T cells, B-cell-depleted T cells, or PBMCs; the material itself was cDNA or gDNA.

Per the study methods: It was from reference gene primer amplification that nucleated cell counts were estimated. Here immunoSEQ multiplex PCR was the method, and the copy in TCRdb shows in-frame clones only, minus some. Clone size and V and J calls were adopted from that table, with D and trimming inferred from the DNA. The sample consists of 99,000 or so clones, roughly 88% of them appearing once. It was during active infection that Seattle patients were enrolled and then longitudinally followed. The specimen was peripheral blood. This receptor was obtained from a man in his forties or fifties with COVID-19, enrolled during active disease.

The CDR3: CAWSVGGDEQYF. Here the CDR3 DNA reads TGTGCCTGGAGTGTCGGCGGGGACGAGCAGTACTTC. The gene calls are TRBV30 and TRBJ2-7; TRBD2 might be the D (6 bases). V was cut by 0 bases and J by 5 bases, with 8 bases left in between. The length of the CDR3 is 12 residues. Germline CDR1 GTSNPN, CDR2 SVGIG (reference sequence). The variable domain in full, with the rest retrieved from reference TRBV30 and TRBJ2-7, is SQTIHQWPATLVQPVGSPLSLECTVEGTSNPNLYWYRQAAGRGLQLLFYSVGIGQISSEVPQNLSASRPQDRQFILSSKKLLLSDSGFYLCAWSVGGDEQYFGPGTRLTVT.